What follows describes a single TCR beta chain. The assay was immunoSEQ multiplex PCR, and TCRdb's table has in-frame clones only and misses some. The table records approximately 130,000 clones, 87% of them present only once. The data were taken from a study of blood T cell repertoires in COVID-19. Looking at the study overall: T cells, B-cell-depleted T cells, or PBMCs supplied cDNA or gDNA.

This receptor was taken from a middle-aged man with active COVID-19. The sample comprised peripheral blood.

CDR3 sequence (DNA): TGTGCCAGCAGCCCCAGGGCTCACGAGCAGTACTTC. This gives the protein CASSPRAHEQYF. This sequence joins TRBV13 and TRBJ2-7, with a possible D match to TRBD1 (5 bases). The germline gives CDR1 PRHDT, CDR2 FYEKMQ (reference sequence). V lost 5 bases, J lost 5 bases, and 10 bases lay in between. The CDR3 covers 12 residues.